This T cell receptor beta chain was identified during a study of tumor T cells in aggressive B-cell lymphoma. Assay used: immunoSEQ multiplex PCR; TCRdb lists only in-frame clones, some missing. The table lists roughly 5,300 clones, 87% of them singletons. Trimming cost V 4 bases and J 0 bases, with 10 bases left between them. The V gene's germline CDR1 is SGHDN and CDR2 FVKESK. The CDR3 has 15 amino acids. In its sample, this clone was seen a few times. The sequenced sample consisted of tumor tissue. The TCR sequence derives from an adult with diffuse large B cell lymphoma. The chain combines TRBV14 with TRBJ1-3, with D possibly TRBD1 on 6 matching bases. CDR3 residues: CASSPDSVSGNTIYF. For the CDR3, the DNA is TGTGCCAGCAGCCCGGACAGCGTCTCTGGAAACACCATATATTTT. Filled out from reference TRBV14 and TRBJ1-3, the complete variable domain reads EAGVTQFPSHSVIEKGQTVTLRCDPISGHDNLYWYRRVMGKEIKFLLHFVKESKQDESGMPNNRFLAERTGGTYSTLKVQPAELEDSGVYFCASSPDSVSGNTIYFGEGSWLTVV.